The clone carrying this T cell receptor beta chain was detected a few times. Its antigen is not known. TCRdb redid the calling of the reads with MiXCR, one entry per CDR3 protein. The data show some 350,000 distinct CDR3 sequences, around a sixth seen once. This record comes from a study of T cell repertoires in cytomegalovirus infection. General study findings and limits: Ex vivo, HLA-C-restricted CMV-specific TCR beta clonotypes prevailed over the rest of the response.

The sequencing sample was made of PBMCs. This sequence was found in a human donor in good health (CMV status not recorded). Some clones in this sample may be carry-over from other donors' samples.

The CDR3 nucleotides read TGTGCCAGCAGCCTAACCGGGCAGTACGACAAATGGGAGGAGCAGTACTTC. Translating it yields CASSLTGQYDKWEEQYF. This chain joins TRBV7-9 and TRBJ2-7, with D tentatively TRBD2 (5 bases). V was trimmed by 5 bases and J by 7 bases, leaving 27 bases between them. This CDR3 has 17 amino acids. Germline V CDR1 and CDR2: SEHNR, FQNEAQ (reference sequence).